This TCR beta chain was captured by sequencing in a study of T cells in Graves' hyperthyroidism and ophthalmopathy. The junction had 6 bases not matched to a gene; V was cut back by 0 bases and J by 3 bases. Germline CDR1 LGHDT, CDR2 YNNKEL (reference sequence). The CDR3 has 16 amino acids. Study observations and caveats: A model built on 13 V-J features separated ophthalmopathy from stable hyperthyroidism.

Graves' hyperthyroidism qualified as stable when ophthalmopathy did not progress within 18 months. Participants, patients aged 18 to 65, had newly diagnosed hyperthyroidism with a duration under 2 months. This clonotype was detected ten times or more. No antigen is known for it. Amplification of TCR beta CDR3 regions used RNA as the template. HTBI primers drove first-round RT-PCR of the TCR CDR3. TCRdb ran MiXCR on the multiplex PCR reads and lists one entry per CDR3 protein. Of a few hundred thousand distinct CDR3 sequences listed, roughly 50% are singletons. Sequenced: peripheral blood or thyroid tissue (not recorded which). The sequence was obtained from a woman aged 18-29 years with Graves' hyperthyroidism. The J gene is TRBJ2-5, the V gene TRBV3-1, with TRBD1 matching over 8 bases. The CDR3 region is CASSQDPAGGEETQYF. The CDR3 nucleotides are TGTGCCAGCAGCCAAGATCCGGCAGGGGGCGAAGAGACCCAGTACTTC.